This T cell receptor (beta chain) was obtained from a study of blood T cells in healthy people across ages. Study-wide points: Strong correlation existed between TCR beta diversity and naive T cell percentage.

PCR was performed a second time for about 6 to 12 cycles using a sample-barcoded 5' primer and a J-beta primer mix. Every sample gave at least 3 million paired-end reads containing CDR3. From the 5' RACE reads, TCRdb called clonotypes with MiXCR, one entry per CDR3 protein. Found here are about 700,000 distinct CDR3 sequences, about 30% of them singletons; the top ten hold roughly 14%. Isolation yielded PBMCs, at least 7 million per sample, in every case. Total RNA extracted from each sample amounted to at least 6 micrograms. Regarding this clonotype: Its antigen is undetermined.

This receptor was identified in a woman aged 80 or over in good health. Sequenced sample: blood.

Written as DNA, the CDR3 is TGTGCCAGCAGCGTAACTACGACAACGGAGCAGTACTTC. It encodes CASSVTTTTEQYF. V is TRBV7-9 and J is TRBJ2-5; D is uncertain. The CDR3 is 13 residues long. CDR1 SEHNR and CDR2 FQNEAQ come from the germline V gene (reference sequence). Deletions cut 5 bases from V and 11 bases from J, with 18 bases between.